The T cell receptor beta chain under discussion was sequenced for a study of CD8+CD57+ T cells in acquired aplastic anemia. Across the whole study: Each DNA sample taken from sorted CD4+ and CD8+ cells came to roughly 3.5 ug on average.

Investigators profiled TCR beta VDJ and CDR3 from genomic DNA template. Each CDR3 protein gets one entry after TCRdb re-called the reads with MiXCR. The table records 180,000 or so distinct CDR3 sequences, roughly half of them present only once. Notes on the study in general: Patients were compared with controls for CD8+ Simpson's diversity, and no significant difference emerged. Patients and controls had in common around 29 CD8+ CDR3 sequences.

Regarding this clonotype: No antigen is known for it. Sequence at one end of the junction differs from germline and may be a read error.

The CDR3 consists of 10 residues. Germline V lookup: CDR1 SQVTM, CDR2 ANQGSEA. The V call is TRBV29-1, the J call TRBJ2-3; no reliable D call. Sequenced material: sorted CD4+, CD8+, or CD8+CD57+ T cells (not recorded which) from PBMCs. The origin of this receptor is a human donor in good health. CDR3: CTATTDTQYF. CDR3 sequence (DNA): TGTACGGCCACCACAGATACGCAGTATTTT.